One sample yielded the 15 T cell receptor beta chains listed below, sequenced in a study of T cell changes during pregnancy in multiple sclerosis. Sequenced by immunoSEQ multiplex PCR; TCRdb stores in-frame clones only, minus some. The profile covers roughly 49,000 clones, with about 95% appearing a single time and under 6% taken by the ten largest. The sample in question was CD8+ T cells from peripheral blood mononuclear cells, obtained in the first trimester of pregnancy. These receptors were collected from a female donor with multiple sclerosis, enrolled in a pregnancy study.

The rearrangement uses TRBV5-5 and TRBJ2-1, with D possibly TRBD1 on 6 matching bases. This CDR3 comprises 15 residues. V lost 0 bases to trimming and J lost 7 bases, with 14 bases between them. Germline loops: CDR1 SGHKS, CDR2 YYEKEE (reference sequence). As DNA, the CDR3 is TGTGCCAGCAGCTTGGGGTCAGGGGCAGGGAATGAGCAGTTCTTC. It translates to CASSLGSGAGNEQFF.

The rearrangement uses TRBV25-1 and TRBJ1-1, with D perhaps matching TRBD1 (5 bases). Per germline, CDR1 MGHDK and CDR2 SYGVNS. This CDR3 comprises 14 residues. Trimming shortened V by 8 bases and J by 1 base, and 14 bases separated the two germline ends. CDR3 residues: CASVNLQGNTEAFF. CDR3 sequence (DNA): TGTGCCAGCGTAAACCTTCAGGGGAACACTGAAGCTTTCTTT. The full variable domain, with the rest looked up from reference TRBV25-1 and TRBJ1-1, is EADIYQTPRYLVIGTGKKITLECSQTMGHDKMYWYQQDPGMELHLIHYSYGVNSTEKGDLSSESTVSRIRTEHFPLTLESARPSHTSQYLCASVNLQGNTEAFFGQGTRLTVV.

CDR3 region: CASSSLSGRVSYNEQFF. In nucleotides, the CDR3 is TGTGCCAGCAGCTCTCTTAGCGGGAGGGTCTCCTACAATGAGCAGTTCTTC. The chain joins TRBV7-2 to TRBJ2-1; TRBD2 aligns across 11 bases. Germline CDR1 is SGHTA and CDR2 is FQGNSA. After removal of 4 bases from V and 0 bases from J, the junction contained 5 bases not matched to a gene. The CDR3 sequence is 17 residues long.

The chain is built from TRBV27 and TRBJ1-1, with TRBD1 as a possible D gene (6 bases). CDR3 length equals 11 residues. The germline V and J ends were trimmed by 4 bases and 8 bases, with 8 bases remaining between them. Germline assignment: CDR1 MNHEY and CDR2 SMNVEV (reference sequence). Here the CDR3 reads CASSSTGEAFF. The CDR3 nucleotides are TGTGCCAGCAGTTCAACAGGGGAAGCTTTCTTT.

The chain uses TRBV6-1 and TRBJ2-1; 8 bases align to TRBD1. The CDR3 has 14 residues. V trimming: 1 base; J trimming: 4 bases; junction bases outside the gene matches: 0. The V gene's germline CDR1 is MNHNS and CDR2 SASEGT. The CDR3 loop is CASSEGTGYNEQFF. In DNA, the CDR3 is TGTGCCAGCAGTGAAGGGACAGGGTACAATGAGCAGTTCTTC.

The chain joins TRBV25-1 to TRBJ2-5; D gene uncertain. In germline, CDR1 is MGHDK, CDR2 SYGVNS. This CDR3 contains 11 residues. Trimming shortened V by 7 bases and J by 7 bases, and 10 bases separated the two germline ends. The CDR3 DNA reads TGTGCCAGCAATTACCTAGGGACCCAGTACTTC. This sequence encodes CASNYLGTQYF.

The CDR3 bases are TGCGCCAGCAGCCTAGGGACTGACCTCTCCTACGAGCAGTACTTC. It translates to CASSLGTDLSYEQYF. The rearrangement joins TRBV4-1 to TRBJ2-7, with a possible D match to TRBD2 (6 bases). This CDR3 is built from 15 residues. Trimming took off 4 bases at V and 0 bases at J, with 13 bases between the two ends. Germline-derived CDR1 and CDR2 are MGHRA and YSYEKL.

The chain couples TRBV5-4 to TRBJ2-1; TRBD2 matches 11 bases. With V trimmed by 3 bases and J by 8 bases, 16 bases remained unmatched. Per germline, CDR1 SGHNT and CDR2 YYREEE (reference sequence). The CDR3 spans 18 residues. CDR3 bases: TGTGCCAGCAGCTCCCCGGGCCGACTAGCGGGACCTGGGGATGAGCAGTTCTTC. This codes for CASSSPGRLAGPGDEQFF.

CDR3 bases: TGTGCCATCAGTGAGTCAAGCGCCAGGGGCTTAGATACGCAGTATTTT. Protein product: CAISESSARGLDTQYF. The chain is built from TRBV10-3 and TRBJ2-3; TRBD1 is a possible D gene (6 bases). V lost 0 bases and J lost 5, with 15 bases in between. CDR1 is ENHRY and CDR2 is SYGVKD in the germline V gene. The CDR3 runs to 16 residues.

This CDR3 is CASSLNRGGNQPQHF. For the CDR3, the DNA is TGTGCCAGCAGTTTAAACAGGGGTGGCAATCAGCCCCAGCATTTT. This sequence joins TRBV27 and TRBJ1-5; TRBD1 matches 7 bases. The ends lost 2 bases at V and 2 bases at J; junction bases unmatched: 3. The germline V gene encodes CDR1 MNHEY and CDR2 SMNVEV (reference sequence). CDR3 size: 15 residues.

Here the CDR3 DNA reads TGTGCCAGCAGTTTTCAGCGGGAGGCCCTTAGCTCCTACAATGAGCAGTTCTTC. Protein product: CASSFQREALSSYNEQFF. The chain links TRBV28 to TRBJ2-1; TRBD2 matches at 9 bases. Trimming took 3 bases from V and 0 from J; bases not matched to a gene: 9. The CDR3 contains 18 residues. The germline V gene encodes CDR1 MDHEN and CDR2 SYDVKM.

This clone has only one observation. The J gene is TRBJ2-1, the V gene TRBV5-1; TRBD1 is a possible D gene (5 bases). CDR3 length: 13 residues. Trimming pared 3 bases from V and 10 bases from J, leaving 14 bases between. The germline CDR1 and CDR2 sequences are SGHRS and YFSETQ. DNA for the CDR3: TGCGCCAGCAGCTGGAACAGGTACGGGGAGCAGTTCTTC. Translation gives CASSWNRYGEQFF.

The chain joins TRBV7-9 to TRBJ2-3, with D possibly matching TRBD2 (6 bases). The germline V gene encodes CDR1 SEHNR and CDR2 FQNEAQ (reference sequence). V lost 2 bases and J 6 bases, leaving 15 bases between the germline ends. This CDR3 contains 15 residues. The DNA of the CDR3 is TGTGCCAGCAGCTTAAGCGGCGGGGCGGATGATACGCAGTATTTT. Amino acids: CASSLSGGADDTQYF.

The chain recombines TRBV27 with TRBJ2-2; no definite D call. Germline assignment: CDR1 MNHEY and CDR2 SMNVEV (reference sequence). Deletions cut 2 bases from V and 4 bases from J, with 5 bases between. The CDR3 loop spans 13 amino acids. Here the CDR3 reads CASSLPRTGELFF. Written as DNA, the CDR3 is TGTGCCAGCAGTTTACCCCGCACCGGGGAGCTGTTTTTT.

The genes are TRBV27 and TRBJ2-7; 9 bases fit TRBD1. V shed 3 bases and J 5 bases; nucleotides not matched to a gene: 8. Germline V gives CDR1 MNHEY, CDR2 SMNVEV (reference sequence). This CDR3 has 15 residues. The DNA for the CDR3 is TGTGCCAGCAGTTTCCCAACCGGGACAGGGAACGAGCAGTACTTC. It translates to CASSFPTGTGNEQYF.